Listed here are 25 T cell receptor beta chains from one sample, sequenced in a study of blood T cell repertoires in COVID-19. Produced via immunoSEQ multiplex PCR; TCRdb's table is partial and in-frame only. The profile covers roughly 200,000 clones, with around 88% appearing a single time and about 1.5% taken by the ten largest. Specimen: peripheral blood. Receptors originate from a man younger than 30 with active or convalescent COVID-19.

The gene calls are TRBV5-4 and TRBJ1-6; D gene unclear. The CDR3 has 13 residues. Germline assignment: CDR1 SGHNT and CDR2 YYREEE (reference sequence). The V end lost 5 bases, the J end lost 7 bases, and 10 bases lay between the germline ends. CDR3 region: CASSARRNSPLHF. The CDR3 DNA is TGTGCCAGCAGTGCTAGGAGGAATTCACCCCTCCACTTT.

This clone was detected only once. The chain carries TRBV12-3 or TRBV12-4 and TRBJ1-2; 8 nucleotides line up with TRBD1. The V segment lost 3 bases and the J segment 4 bases; nucleotides outside the gene matches: 1. CDR3 length: 13 residues. The DNA of the CDR3 is TGTGCCAGCAGTTTGGGGACAGGCTATGGCTACACCTTC. Translating it yields CASSLGTGYGYTF.

J is TRBJ1-1 and V is TRBV7-3, with unresolved D. CDR1 is SGHTA and CDR2 is FQGTGA in the germline V gene. The ends were cut back, 1 base at V and 7 bases at J, with 10 bases in the middle. There are 13 residues in the CDR3. CDR3 protein: CASSLNGKDEAFF. DNA of the CDR3: TGTGCCAGCAGCTTAAACGGGAAGGATGAAGCTTTCTTT.

Concerning this clone: Mismatch with germline at one junction end may stem from a read error. The CDR3 sequence is CASSLVGGMGGEF. DNA for the CDR3: TGTGCCAGCAGCTTAGTAGGTGGGATGGGAGGCGAATTT. The chain couples TRBV7-2 to TRBJ1-5; D unclear. Germline V lookup: CDR1 SGHTA, CDR2 FQGNSA. This CDR3 region has 13 residues.

CDR3 sequence (DNA): TGTGCCAGTAGTACTCAGGGGGCGGATAACACTGAAGCTTTCTTT. This gives the protein CASSTQGADNTEAFF. V is TRBV19 and J is TRBJ1-1; 8 nucleotides agree with TRBD1. The CDR3 consists of 15 residues. The V segment lost 4 bases and the J segment 2 bases; nucleotides outside the gene matches: 6. The V gene's germline CDR1 is LNHDA and CDR2 SQIVND (reference sequence).

The count of this clone is one. The chain couples TRBV7-9 to TRBJ1-2, with D possibly TRBD1 on 5 matching bases. The CDR3 sequence is 13 residues long. Trimming removed 4 bases from V and 4 bases from J, with 10 bases in between. The germline CDR1 and CDR2 sequences are SEHNR and FQNEAQ (reference sequence). The CDR3 DNA follows: TGTGCCAGCAGCTCACAGGTACTCTATGGCTACACCTTC. This translates into CASSSQVLYGYTF.

V and J are TRBV10-3 and TRBJ1-2; 9 nucleotides match TRBD1. CDR1 and CDR2 from the germline V gene are ENHRY and SYGVKD. This CDR3 region has 13 residues. Unmatched junction bases numbered 4, after V lost 4 bases and J lost 7 bases. The CDR3 sequence: CAISVGQGGGYTF. The CDR3 DNA sequence: TGTGCCATCAGTGTGGGACAGGGAGGTGGCTACACCTTC.

The chain uses TRBV29-1 and TRBJ2-3, with TRBD1 as a possible D gene (5 bases). CDR1 and CDR2 (germline): SQVTM, ANQGSEA. Deletions cut 3 bases from V and 5 bases from J, with 21 bases between. The CDR3 has 16 amino acids. The CDR3 loop is CSVEMASGRVGDTQYF. The CDR3 DNA reads TGCAGCGTTGAGATGGCCTCGGGCAGGGTGGGAGATACGCAGTATTTT.

The chain joins TRBV5-1 to TRBJ2-2; D may be TRBD2 (5 bases). The V gene lost 0 bases and the J gene lost 0 bases, with 12 bases spanning the gap. There are 17 residues in the CDR3. From germline, CDR1 is SGHRS and CDR2 YFSETQ. The CDR3 reads CASSLGLGGPNTGELFF. The CDR3 bases are TGCGCCAGCAGCTTGGGCTTAGGAGGCCCGAACACCGGGGAGCTGTTTTTT.

This clone came up a few times. J is TRBJ1-1 and V is TRBV20-1; no clear D gene. This CDR3 spans 12 amino acids. Trimming stripped 3 bases from V and 7 bases from J, with 12 bases between. Germline V gene lookup returns CDR1 DFQATT and CDR2 SNEGSKA (reference sequence). CDR3: CSASNGVSEAFF. CDR3 DNA sequence: TGCAGTGCTAGTAACGGGGTTAGTGAAGCTTTCTTT.

The chain recombines TRBV28 with TRBJ1-5; no clear D. The length of the CDR3 is 16 residues. V was shortened by 6 bases and J by 0 bases, with 15 bases between the two germline ends. Per germline, CDR1 MDHEN and CDR2 SYDVKM. The DNA of the CDR3 is TGTGCCAGCAGAGGCCAGAGGCTCGATAGCAATCAGCCCCAGCATTTT. Its protein is CASRGQRLDSNQPQHF.

The genes are TRBV5-4 and TRBJ2-5, with TRBD2 identical over 10 bases. This CDR3 is built from 13 residues. V gave up 4 bases and J gave up 4 bases; unmatched junction bases: 1. Germline V gives CDR1 SGHNT, CDR2 YYREEE (reference sequence). This CDR3 reads CASSLAGAETQYF. The CDR3, as DNA: TGTGCCAGCAGCCTAGCGGGAGCAGAGACCCAGTACTTC. Full variable domain (remainder filled in from reference TRBV5-4 and TRBJ2-5): ETGVTQSPTHLIKTRGQQVTLRCSSQSGHNTVSWYQQALGQGPQFIFQYYREEENGRGNFPPRFSGLQFPNYSSELNVNALELDDSALYLCASSLAGAETQYFGPGTRLLVL.

This chain links TRBV28 with TRBJ1-5; 12 positions match TRBD1. The V gene end was trimmed by 7 bases and the J gene end by 7 bases; junction bases not matched to a gene: 26. The CDR3 consists of 21 residues. The germline V gene encodes CDR1 MDHEN and CDR2 SYDVKM. The CDR3 coding sequence is TGTGCCAGCAATCGTTTACCCGGGACAGGGGGCGCCGGGGCCGACAACCAGCCCCAGCATTTT. Its translation: CASNRLPGTGGAGADNQPQHF.

The chain employs TRBV5-4 and TRBJ2-7, with 9 positions matching TRBD2. Germline V gives CDR1 SGHNT, CDR2 YYREEE (reference sequence). V trimming: 0 bases; J trimming: 6 bases; junction bases outside the gene matches: 13. The CDR3 has 17 residues. CDR3 sequence: CASSLALAGPGSGEQYF. The CDR3 nucleotides read TGTGCCAGCAGCTTGGCCCTAGCGGGGCCGGGGAGCGGCGAGCAGTACTTC.

The V call is TRBV19, the J call TRBJ2-3; no definite D call. The CDR3 sequence is 15 residues long. Per germline, CDR1 LNHDA and CDR2 SQIVND (reference sequence). The V and J ends lost 0 bases and 3 bases respectively, with 10 bases between them. Here the CDR3 reads CASSIDRLGTDTQYF. The CDR3 region has the DNA TGTGCCAGTAGTATAGACCGGCTAGGAACAGATACGCAGTATTTT.

Remarks on this clone: The junction departs from germline at one end; a sequencing error may be responsible. V gene TRBV10-3 combines with J gene TRBJ2-1; D is possibly TRBD2 (6 bases). The CDR3 has 15 amino acids. Per the germline V gene, CDR1 is ENHRY and CDR2 is SYGVKD. The CDR3 coding sequence is TGTGCCATCAGTGAGTCCCCTACCCCGGGGCCTCGGGAGATCTTC. Translated: CAISESPTPGPREIF.

The genes are TRBV7-8 and TRBJ2-2, with 7 bases identical to TRBD1. Looked up from germline, CDR1 is SGHVS and CDR2 is FQNEAQ. The V segment lost 5 bases and the J segment 4 bases; nucleotides outside the gene matches: 7. The length of the CDR3 is 15 residues. The DNA for the CDR3 is TGTGCCAGCAGCCCAACAGGGGTGTCCACCGGGGAGCTGTTTTTT. Translation gives CASSPTGVSTGELFF.

CDR3 DNA sequence: TGCGCCAGCAGCTTATTGGACAGATCGGGTGAGGGGACCCAGTACTTC. It translates to CASSLLDRSGEGTQYF. The chain couples TRBV5-1 to TRBJ2-5; TRBD1 might be the D (6 bases). Between the trimmed V and J ends, which lost 2 bases and 7 bases, there was a span of 21 bases. Germline loops: CDR1 SGHRS, CDR2 YFSETQ. The CDR3 is made up of 16 amino acids.

V gene TRBV10-1 combines with J gene TRBJ2-1; 13 bases fit TRBD2. The ends lost 5 bases at V and 7 bases at J; junction bases unmatched: 5. The CDR3 has 15 amino acids. Germline assignment: CDR1 WNHNN and CDR2 SYGVQD (reference sequence). The CDR3 coding sequence is TGCGCCAGCAGTCCACTGGGACTAGCGGGAAATGAGCAGTTCTTC. Protein: CASSPLGLAGNEQFF.

The chain couples TRBV28 to TRBJ1-6, with D possibly TRBD1 on 5 matching bases. CDR3 size: 15 residues. Trimming removed 9 bases from V and 9 bases from J, with 21 bases in between. Germline CDR1 is MDHEN and CDR2 is SYDVKM. CDR3 bases: TGTGCCAGTACTCTTCCGGGGGGGGTAGGTTCACCCCTCCACTTT. It translates to CASTLPGGVGSPLHF.

This clone appeared many times. The rearrangement uses TRBV19 and TRBJ2-1; D uncertain. Germline loops: CDR1 LNHDA, CDR2 SQIVND (reference sequence). The CDR3 length is 13 residues. Trimming took off 5 bases at V and 4 bases at J, with 9 bases between the two ends. The CDR3 DNA reads TGTGCCAGTAGTTCTGAGTCTTACAATGAGCAGTTCTTC. Protein sequence: CASSSESYNEQFF.

The chain has TRBV6-5 and TRBJ1-1; possible D gene TRBD1, 5 bases. CDR1 and CDR2 (germline): MNHEY, SVGAGI. Trimming removed 8 bases at V and 5 bases at J, with 21 bases between. This CDR3 has 15 residues. The chain's CDR3 is CASRRKQGTSTEAFF. CDR3 DNA sequence: TGTGCCAGCCGCAGAAAGCAAGGGACTTCGACTGAAGCTTTCTTT.

The gene calls are TRBV11-3 and TRBJ1-1, with unresolved D. The V and J ends lost 1 base and 4 bases respectively, with 10 bases between them. CDR1 is SGHNT and CDR2 is YENEEA in the germline V gene. This CDR3 is 14 amino acids long. The CDR3 sequence is CASSLAPGSTEAFF. CDR3 DNA: TGTGCCAGCAGCTTAGCCCCTGGGAGCACTGAAGCTTTCTTT.

A few counts support this clone. V gene TRBV7-2 combines with J gene TRBJ1-1, with 10 nucleotides matching TRBD1. Losses at the gene ends were 1 base for V and 6 bases for J; bases not matched to a gene: 8. The CDR3 runs to 16 residues. Germline loops: CDR1 SGHTA, CDR2 FQGNSA. For the CDR3, the DNA is TGTGCCAGCAGCTTAGGGGACAGGGGCTCGTACCCTGAAGCTTTCTTT. Amino acids: CASSLGDRGSYPEAFF.

The chain uses TRBV19 and TRBJ1-4; TRBD1 matches 10 bases. The germline V gene has CDR1 LNHDA and CDR2 SQIVND (reference sequence). V shed 6 bases, J shed 5 bases, and the junction held 3 bases outside the gene matches. This CDR3 comprises 14 residues. The CDR3 region is CASRPGQGNEKLFF. For the CDR3, the DNA is TGTGCCAGTAGGCCGGGACAGGGGAATGAAAAACTGTTTTTT.